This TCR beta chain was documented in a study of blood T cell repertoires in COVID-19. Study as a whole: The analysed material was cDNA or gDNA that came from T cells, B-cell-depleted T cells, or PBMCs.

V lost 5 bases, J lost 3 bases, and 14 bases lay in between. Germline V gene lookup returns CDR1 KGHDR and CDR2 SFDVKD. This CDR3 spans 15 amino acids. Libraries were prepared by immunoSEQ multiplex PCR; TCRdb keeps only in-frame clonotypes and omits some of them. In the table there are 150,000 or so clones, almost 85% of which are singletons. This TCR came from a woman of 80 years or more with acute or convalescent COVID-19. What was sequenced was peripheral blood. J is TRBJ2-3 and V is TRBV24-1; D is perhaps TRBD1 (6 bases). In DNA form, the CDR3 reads TGTGCCACCAGTGTCGGACAGACAAGTACAGATACGCAGTATTTT. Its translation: CATSVGQTSTDTQYF.